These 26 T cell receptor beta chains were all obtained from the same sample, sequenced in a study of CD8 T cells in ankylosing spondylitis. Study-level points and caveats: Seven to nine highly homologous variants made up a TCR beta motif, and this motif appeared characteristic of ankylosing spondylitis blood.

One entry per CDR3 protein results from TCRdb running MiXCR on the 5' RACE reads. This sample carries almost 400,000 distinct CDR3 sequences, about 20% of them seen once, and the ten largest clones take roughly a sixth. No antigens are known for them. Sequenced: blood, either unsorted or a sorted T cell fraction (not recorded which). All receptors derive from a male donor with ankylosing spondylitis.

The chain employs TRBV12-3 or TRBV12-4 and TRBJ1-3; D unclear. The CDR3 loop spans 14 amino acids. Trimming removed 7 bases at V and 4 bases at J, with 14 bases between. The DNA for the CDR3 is TGTGCCAGCACCCTCAGTTATAACGGAAACACCATATATTTT. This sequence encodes CASTLSYNGNTIYF.

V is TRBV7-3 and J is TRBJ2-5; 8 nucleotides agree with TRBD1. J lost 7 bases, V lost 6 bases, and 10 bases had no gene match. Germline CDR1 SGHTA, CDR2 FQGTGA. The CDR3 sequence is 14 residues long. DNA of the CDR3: TGTGCCAGCAGATCGACAGGGGAGTCTCGGACCCAGTACTTC. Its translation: CASRSTGESRTQYF.

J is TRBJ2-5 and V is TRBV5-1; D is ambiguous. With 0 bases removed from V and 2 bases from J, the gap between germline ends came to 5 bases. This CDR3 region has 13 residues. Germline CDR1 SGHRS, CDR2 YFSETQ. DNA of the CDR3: TGCGCCAGCAGCTTGGAATGGCAAGAGACCCAGTACTTC. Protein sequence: CASSLEWQETQYF.

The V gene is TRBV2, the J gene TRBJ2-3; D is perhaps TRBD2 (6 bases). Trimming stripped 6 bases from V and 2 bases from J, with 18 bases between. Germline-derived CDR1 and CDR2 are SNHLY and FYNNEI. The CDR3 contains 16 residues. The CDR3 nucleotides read TGTGCCAGCAGCCCCCTCACTCTAGCGACCACAGATACGCAGTATTTT. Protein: CASSPLTLATTDTQYF.

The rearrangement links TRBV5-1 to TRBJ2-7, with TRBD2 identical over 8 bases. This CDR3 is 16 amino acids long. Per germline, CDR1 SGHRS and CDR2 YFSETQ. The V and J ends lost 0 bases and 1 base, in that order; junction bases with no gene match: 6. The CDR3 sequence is CASSLEGLGTSYEQYF. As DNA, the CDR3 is TGCGCCAGCAGCTTGGAGGGACTAGGGACGTCCTACGAGCAGTACTTC.

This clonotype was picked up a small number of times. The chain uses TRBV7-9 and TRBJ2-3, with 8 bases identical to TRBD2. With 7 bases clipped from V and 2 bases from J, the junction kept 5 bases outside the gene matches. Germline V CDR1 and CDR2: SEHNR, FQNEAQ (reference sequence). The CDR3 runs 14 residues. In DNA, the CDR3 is TGTGCCAGCACCGTAGCGGGGACCACAGATACGCAGTATTTT. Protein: CASTVAGTTDTQYF.

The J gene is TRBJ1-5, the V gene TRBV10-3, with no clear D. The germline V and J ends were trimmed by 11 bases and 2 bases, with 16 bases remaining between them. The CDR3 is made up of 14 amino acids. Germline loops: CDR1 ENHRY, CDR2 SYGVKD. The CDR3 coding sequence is TGTGCCTCCCGTGGGGAACGTGGCAATCAGCCCCAGCATTTT. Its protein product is CASRGERGNQPQHF.

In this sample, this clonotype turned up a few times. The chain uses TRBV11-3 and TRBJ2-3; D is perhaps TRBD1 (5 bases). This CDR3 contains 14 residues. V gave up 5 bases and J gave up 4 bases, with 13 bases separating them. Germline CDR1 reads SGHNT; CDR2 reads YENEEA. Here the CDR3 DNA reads TGTGCCAGCAGCCATTCAAGGGGCTCAGATACGCAGTATTTT. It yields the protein CASSHSRGSDTQYF.

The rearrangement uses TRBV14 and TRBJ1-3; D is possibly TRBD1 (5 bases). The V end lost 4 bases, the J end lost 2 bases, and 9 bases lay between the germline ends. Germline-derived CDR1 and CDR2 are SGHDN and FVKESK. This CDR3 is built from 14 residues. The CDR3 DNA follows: TGTGCCAGCAGCCTTGACAGAACTGGAAACACCATATATTTT. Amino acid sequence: CASSLDRTGNTIYF. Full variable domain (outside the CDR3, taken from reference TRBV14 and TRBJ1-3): EAGVTQFPSHSVIEKGQTVTLRCDPISGHDNLYWYRRVMGKEIKFLLHFVKESKQDESGMPNNRFLAERTGGTYSTLKVQPAELEDSGVYFCASSLDRTGNTIYFGEGSWLTVV.

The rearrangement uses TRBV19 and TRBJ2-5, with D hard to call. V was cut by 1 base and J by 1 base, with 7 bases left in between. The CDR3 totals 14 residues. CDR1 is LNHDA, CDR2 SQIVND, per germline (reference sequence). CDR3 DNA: TGTGCCAGTAGTATAGGAGGAGTCCAAGAGACCCAGTACTTC. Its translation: CASSIGGVQETQYF.

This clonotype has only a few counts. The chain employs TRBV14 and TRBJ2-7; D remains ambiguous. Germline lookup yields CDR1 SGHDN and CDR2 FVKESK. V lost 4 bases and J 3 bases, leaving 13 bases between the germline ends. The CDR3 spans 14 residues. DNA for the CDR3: TGTGCCAGCAGCCGCCAATCTGGAGTCTACGAGCAGTACTTC. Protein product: CASSRQSGVYEQYF.

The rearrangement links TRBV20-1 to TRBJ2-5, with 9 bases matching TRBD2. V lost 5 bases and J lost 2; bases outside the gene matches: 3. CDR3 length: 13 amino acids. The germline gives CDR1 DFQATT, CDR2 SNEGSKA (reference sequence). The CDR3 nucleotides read TGCAGTGCTCTACTAGCGGGTCAAGAGACCCAGTACTTC. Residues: CSALLAGQETQYF.

CDR3 nucleotide sequence: TGCGCCAGCAGCAAAGGAGGTTCGGAATACAATGAGCAGTTCTTC. It is translated as CASSKGGSEYNEQFF. J is TRBJ2-1 and V is TRBV5-1; D might be TRBD2 (5 bases). Germline CDR1 and CDR2: SGHRS and YFSETQ. V was clipped by 4 bases and J by 4 bases, with 15 bases between them. This CDR3 has 15 residues.

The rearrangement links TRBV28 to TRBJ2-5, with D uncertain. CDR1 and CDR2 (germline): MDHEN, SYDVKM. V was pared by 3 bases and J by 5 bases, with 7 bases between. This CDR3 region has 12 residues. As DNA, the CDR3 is TGTGCCAGCAGTTTGCGGACGGAGACCCAGTACTTC. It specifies CASSLRTETQYF.

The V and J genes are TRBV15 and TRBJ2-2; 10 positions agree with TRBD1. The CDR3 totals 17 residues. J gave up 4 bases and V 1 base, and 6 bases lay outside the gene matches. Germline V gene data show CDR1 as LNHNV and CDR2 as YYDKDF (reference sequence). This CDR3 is CATSRVGGTGATGELFF. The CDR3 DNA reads TGTGCCACCAGCAGAGTCGGAGGGACAGGGGCCACCGGGGAGCTGTTTTTT. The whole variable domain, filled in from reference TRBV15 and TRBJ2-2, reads DAMVIQNPRYQVTQFGKPVTLSCSQTLNHNVMYWYQQKSSQAPKLLFHYYDKDFNNEADTPDNFQSRRPNTSFCFLDIRSPGLGDTAMYLCATSRVGGTGATGELFFGEGSRLTVL.

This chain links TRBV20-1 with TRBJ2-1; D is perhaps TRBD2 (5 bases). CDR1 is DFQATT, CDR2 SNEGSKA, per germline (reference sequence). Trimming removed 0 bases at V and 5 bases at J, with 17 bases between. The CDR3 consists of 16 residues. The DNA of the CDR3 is TGCAGTGCTAGAGATCCGGGGTCTTCCCCCCACAATGAGCAGTTCTTC. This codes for CSARDPGSSPHNEQFF.

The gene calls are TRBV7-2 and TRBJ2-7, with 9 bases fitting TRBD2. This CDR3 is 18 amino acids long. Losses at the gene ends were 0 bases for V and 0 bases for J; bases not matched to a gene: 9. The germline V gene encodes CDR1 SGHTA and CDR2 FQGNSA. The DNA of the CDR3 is TGTGCCAGCAGCTTAGCGCTAGCGGGATCCATTAGCTCCTACGAGCAGTACTTC. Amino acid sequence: CASSLALAGSISSYEQYF.

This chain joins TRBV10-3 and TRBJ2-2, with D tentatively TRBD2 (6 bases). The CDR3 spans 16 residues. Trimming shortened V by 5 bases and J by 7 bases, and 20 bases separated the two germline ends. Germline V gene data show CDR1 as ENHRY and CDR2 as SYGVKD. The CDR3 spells CAISPFGGTSSGELFF. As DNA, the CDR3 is TGTGCCATCAGTCCGTTTGGCGGGACCTCGAGCGGGGAGCTGTTTTTT.

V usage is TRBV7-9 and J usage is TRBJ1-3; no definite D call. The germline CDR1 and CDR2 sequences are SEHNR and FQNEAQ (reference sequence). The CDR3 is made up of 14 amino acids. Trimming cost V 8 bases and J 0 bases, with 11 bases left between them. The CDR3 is CASLPDLSGNTIYF. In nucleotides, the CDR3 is TGTGCCAGCCTGCCCGATCTCTCTGGAAACACCATATATTTT.

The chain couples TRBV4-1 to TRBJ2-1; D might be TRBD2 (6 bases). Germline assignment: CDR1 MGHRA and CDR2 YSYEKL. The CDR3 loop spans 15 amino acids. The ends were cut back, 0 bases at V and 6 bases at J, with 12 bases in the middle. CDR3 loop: CASSQDKGTLNEQFF. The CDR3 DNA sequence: TGCGCCAGCAGCCAAGATAAGGGGACTCTCAATGAGCAGTTCTTC.

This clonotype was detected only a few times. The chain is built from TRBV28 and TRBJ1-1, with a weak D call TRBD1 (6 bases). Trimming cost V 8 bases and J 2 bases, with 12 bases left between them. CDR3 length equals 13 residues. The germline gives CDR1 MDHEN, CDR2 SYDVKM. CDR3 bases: TGTGCCAGCGGGGGACACTCAAACACTGAAGCTTTCTTT. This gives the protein CASGGHSNTEAFF.

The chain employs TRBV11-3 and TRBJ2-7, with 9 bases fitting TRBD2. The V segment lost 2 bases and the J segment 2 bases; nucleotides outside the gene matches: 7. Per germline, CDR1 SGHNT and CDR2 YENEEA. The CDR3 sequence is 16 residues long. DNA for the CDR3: TGTGCCAGCAGCTTATACGCGGGAGGGCGCCCCTACGAGCAGTACTTC. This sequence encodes CASSLYAGGRPYEQYF.

The CDR3 region has the DNA TGCGCCAGCAGCTTGGTCGGGCCTCCTAACAATGAGCAGTTCTTC. Translation: CASSLVGPPNNEQFF. This chain joins TRBV5-1 and TRBJ2-1, with no clear D. The V end was cut by 0 bases, the J end by 5 bases, with 12 bases between. The CDR3 contains 15 residues. Germline-derived CDR1 and CDR2 are SGHRS and YFSETQ.

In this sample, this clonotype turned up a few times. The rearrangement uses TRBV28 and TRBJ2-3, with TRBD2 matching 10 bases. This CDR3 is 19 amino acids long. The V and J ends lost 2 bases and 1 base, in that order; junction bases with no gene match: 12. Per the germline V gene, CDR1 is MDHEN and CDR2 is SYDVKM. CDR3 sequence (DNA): TGTGCCAGCAGTTTAACAGGTGGACTAGCGGCCTTAGGCACAGATACGCAGTATTTT. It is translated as CASSLTGGLAALGTDTQYF.

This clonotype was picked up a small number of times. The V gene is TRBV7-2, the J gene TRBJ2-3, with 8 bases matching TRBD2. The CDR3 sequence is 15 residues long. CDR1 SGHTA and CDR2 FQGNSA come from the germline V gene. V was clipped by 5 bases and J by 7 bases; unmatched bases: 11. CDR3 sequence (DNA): TGTGCCAGCAGCCCCCGAATAGCGGGACAATATACGCAGTATTTT. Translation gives CASSPRIAGQYTQYF. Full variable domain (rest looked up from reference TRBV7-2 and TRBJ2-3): GAGVSQSPSNKVTEKGKDVELRCDPISGHTALYWYRQSLGQGLEFLIYFQGNSAPDKSGLPSDRFSAERTGGSVSTLTIQRTQQEDSAVYLCASSPRIAGQYTQYFGPGTRLTVL.

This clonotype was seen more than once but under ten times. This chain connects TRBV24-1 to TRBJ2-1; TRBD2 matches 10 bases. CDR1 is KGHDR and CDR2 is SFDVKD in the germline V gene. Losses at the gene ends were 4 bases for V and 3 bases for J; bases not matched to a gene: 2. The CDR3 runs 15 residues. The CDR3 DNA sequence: TGTGCCACCAGTGAGGCTAGCGGGAGCTACAATGAGCAGTTCTTC. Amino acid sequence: CATSEASGSYNEQFF.